These 17 T cell receptor beta chains were sequenced from one sample in a study of shared clonotypes between healthy human individuals. Data came from immunoSEQ multiplex PCR; TCRdb stores just in-frame clones and leaves some out. The sample lists about 2.3 million clones, 85% to 95% occurring once. Sequencing input: naive CD4+ T cells from PBMCs. Subset reported: CD45RA+ positively selected. The receptors derive from a man between 18 and 35 years old in good health. Some clones in this sample may be carry-over from other donors' samples.

This chain uses TRBV7-2 with TRBJ2-1, with 10 positions matching TRBD2. V trimming: 2 bases; J trimming: 6 bases; junction bases outside the gene matches: 7. Per germline, CDR1 SGHTA and CDR2 FQGNSA. The CDR3 loop spans 16 amino acids. CDR3: CASSLYGSSGSNEQFF. As DNA, the CDR3 is TGTGCCAGCAGCTTATATGGGTCTAGCGGGAGCAATGAGCAGTTCTTC.

The chain uses TRBV5-1 and TRBJ2-2; perhaps TRBD2 as D (5 bases). The CDR3 is 13 residues long. Germline values: CDR1 SGHRS, CDR2 YFSETQ. V dropped 4 bases and J dropped 7 bases, with 11 bases sitting between them. CDR3 DNA sequence: TGCGCCAGCAGCCCGGACTTAATCGGGGAGCTGTTTTTT. It encodes CASSPDLIGELFF.

V and J are TRBV28 and TRBJ2-2; 10 nucleotides agree with TRBD1. Trimming took 7 bases from V and 4 from J; bases not matched to a gene: 15. The germline CDR1 and CDR2 sequences are MDHEN and SYDVKM. The CDR3 contains 18 residues. The CDR3 sequence: CASNPGQGTTFATGELFF. CDR3 DNA: TGTGCCAGCAATCCGGGACAGGGGACAACCTTTGCCACCGGGGAGCTGTTTTTT.

The V call is TRBV5-1, the J call TRBJ1-5; 8 bases map to TRBD1. The length of the CDR3 is 13 residues. Trimming cost V 4 bases and J 6 bases; bases outside gene matches: 3. CDR1 is SGHRS, CDR2 YFSETQ, per germline. CDR3 coding DNA: TGCGCCAGCAGCGCGGACAGGGCTCAGCCCCAGCATTTT. Its translation: CASSADRAQPQHF.

The chain combines TRBV18 with TRBJ2-1; D may be TRBD1 (6 bases). Trimming stripped 3 bases from V and 2 bases from J, with 14 bases between. Per the germline V gene, CDR1 is KGHSH and CDR2 is LQKENI. This CDR3 region has 16 residues. Here the CDR3 DNA reads TGTGCCAGCTCACCCGGACAGCTGTATGCCTACAATGAGCAGTTCTTC. Translation gives CASSPGQLYAYNEQFF. The variable domain in full, completed from reference TRBV18 and TRBJ2-1, reads NAGVMQNPRHLVRRRGQEARLRCSPMKGHSHVYWYRQLPEEGLKFMVYLQKENIIDESGMPKERFSAEFPKEGPSILRIQQVVRGDSAAYFCASSPGQLYAYNEQFFGPGTRLTVL.

The chain carries TRBV2 and TRBJ1-5; possible D gene TRBD1, 6 bases. Trimming shortened V by 0 bases and J by 5 bases, and 8 bases separated the two germline ends. The CDR3 length is 14 residues. From germline, CDR1 is SNHLY and CDR2 FYNNEI. The CDR3 region is CASSEARGYQPQHF. As DNA, the CDR3 is TGTGCCAGCAGTGAAGCGAGGGGGTATCAGCCCCAGCATTTT. Full variable domain (rest looked up from reference TRBV2 and TRBJ1-5): EPEVTQTPSHQVTQMGQEVILRCVPISNHLYFYWYRQILGQKVEFLVSFYNNEISEKSEIFDDQFSVERPDGSNFTLKIRSTKLEDSAMYFCASSEARGYQPQHFGDGTRLSIL.

The chain couples TRBV15 to TRBJ2-2; tentative D call: TRBD2 (5 bases). With 1 base removed from V and 3 bases from J, the gap between germline ends came to 9 bases. Germline assignment: CDR1 LNHNV and CDR2 YYDKDF (reference sequence). The CDR3 consists of 15 residues. CDR3 DNA: TGTGCCACCAGCAGAGGAGGGCGGGACACCGGGGAGCTGTTTTTT. As protein: CATSRGGRDTGELFF. Filled out from reference TRBV15 and TRBJ2-2, the complete variable domain reads DAMVIQNPRYQVTQFGKPVTLSCSQTLNHNVMYWYQQKSSQAPKLLFHYYDKDFNNEADTPDNFQSRRPNTSFCFLDIRSPGLGDTAMYLCATSRGGRDTGELFFGEGSRLTVL.

The J gene is TRBJ2-5, the V gene TRBV5-1, with a weak D call TRBD2 (5 bases). Trimming pared 0 bases from V and 13 bases from J, leaving 16 bases between. Germline CDR1 and CDR2: SGHRS and YFSETQ. The CDR3 has 13 amino acids. The CDR3 nucleotides read TGCGCCAGCAGCTTGGGGCCGGACGGGGTGGGGTACTTC. Amino acid sequence: CASSLGPDGVGYF.

The sample holds a few counts of this clone. The CDR3 DNA reads TGTGCCAGCAGCGGCGGCCCGGGCCGGATGCAAAACTATGGCTACACCTTC. Its protein is CASSGGPGRMQNYGYTF. The rearrangement links TRBV9 to TRBJ1-2; D not resolved. The germline gives CDR1 SGDLS, CDR2 YYNGEE. The CDR3 has 17 residues. Trimming shortened V by 3 bases and J by 2 bases, and 20 bases separated the two germline ends.

The chain has TRBV28 and TRBJ2-7; perhaps TRBD1 as D (6 bases). CDR3 length equals 17 residues. CDR1 and CDR2 from the germline V gene are MDHEN and SYDVKM. The V end was cut by 0 bases, the J end by 0 bases, with 15 bases between. The CDR3 is CASSLWGSRTVSYEQYF. DNA of the CDR3: TGTGCCAGCAGTTTATGGGGTTCTCGGACAGTCTCCTACGAGCAGTACTTC.

This chain links TRBV2 with TRBJ2-1; possible D gene TRBD2, 6 bases. V lost 4 bases and J 9 bases, leaving 13 bases between the germline ends. The CDR3 is 13 residues long. Per germline, CDR1 SNHLY and CDR2 FYNNEI. CDR3 nucleotides: TGTGCCAGCAGTGTCCCGGAGGGAGGTGAGCAGTTCTTC. It specifies CASSVPEGGEQFF. The complete variable domain, with remaining parts taken from reference TRBV2 and TRBJ2-1, reads EPEVTQTPSHQVTQMGQEVILRCVPISNHLYFYWYRQILGQKVEFLVSFYNNEISEKSEIFDDQFSVERPDGSNFTLKIRSTKLEDSAMYFCASSVPEGGEQFFGPGTRLTVL.

The CDR3 here is CASTSTEIIYEQYF. The DNA for the CDR3 is TGTGCCAGCACTTCGACCGAGATTATCTACGAGCAGTACTTC. The chain couples TRBV28 to TRBJ2-7; D is undetermined. V shed 7 bases and J shed 3 bases, with 16 bases lying between them. CDR1 MDHEN and CDR2 SYDVKM come from the germline V gene. CDR3 length: 14 residues.

V is TRBV10-3 and J is TRBJ2-2; perhaps TRBD1 as D (6 bases). Germline V gene data show CDR1 as ENHRY and CDR2 as SYGVKD. This CDR3 is built from 13 residues. Trimming removed 6 bases at V and 5 bases at J, with 10 bases between. The CDR3: CAIRPGETGELFF. The CDR3 DNA reads TGTGCCATCAGACCAGGGGAAACCGGGGAGCTGTTTTTT.

The chain couples TRBV10-3 to TRBJ2-1; 9 bases line up with TRBD1. The CDR3 is made up of 16 amino acids. CDR1 is ENHRY and CDR2 is SYGVKD in the germline V gene. The V segment lost 4 bases and the J segment 4 bases; nucleotides outside the gene matches: 8. The CDR3 DNA follows: TGTGCCATCAGTGGCCCGGGACAGGGCAATTACAATGAGCAGTTCTTC. This encodes CAISGPGQGNYNEQFF.

The rearrangement uses TRBV6-4 and TRBJ1-5; 9 bases are shared with TRBD1. The CDR3 is made up of 15 amino acids. Germline CDR1 and CDR2: MRHNA and SNTAGT. The ends lost 6 bases at V and 4 bases at J; junction bases unmatched: 7. This CDR3 reads CASSPGTGSNQPQHF. As DNA, the CDR3 is TGTGCCAGCAGCCCCGGGACAGGGTCGAATCAGCCCCAGCATTTT.

The chain couples TRBV28 to TRBJ1-1; 7 bases are a match to TRBD1. The V segment lost 5 bases and the J segment 4 bases; nucleotides outside the gene matches: 16. Germline V CDR1 and CDR2: MDHEN, SYDVKM. The CDR3 is 17 residues long. The CDR3 here is CASSLLQGSVSGTEAFF. As DNA, the CDR3 is TGTGCCAGCAGTCTCTTACAGGGGTCTGTATCGGGCACTGAAGCTTTCTTT.

This clone was observed a few times. In DNA form, the CDR3 reads TGTGCCAGCAGCGGGGACCTGGTTTTAGGTGTTTTCTTT. Its protein is CASSGDLVLGVFF. The V and J genes are TRBV9 and TRBJ1-1, with a tentative D call TRBD1 (5 bases). Germline assignment: CDR1 SGDLS and CDR2 YYNGEE. The CDR3 length is 13 residues. Trimming took 3 bases from V and 13 from J, leaving 19 bases between them.